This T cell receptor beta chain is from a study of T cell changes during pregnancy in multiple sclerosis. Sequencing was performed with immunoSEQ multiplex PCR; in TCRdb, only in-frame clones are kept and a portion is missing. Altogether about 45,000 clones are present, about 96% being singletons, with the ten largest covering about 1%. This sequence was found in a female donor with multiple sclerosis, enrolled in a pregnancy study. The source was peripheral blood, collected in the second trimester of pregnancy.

This chain's CDR3 is CASSFFGGETQYF. In DNA form, the CDR3 reads TGTGCCAGCAGTTTTTTCGGGGGAGAGACCCAGTACTTC. The chain uses TRBV28 and TRBJ2-5; D perhaps matches TRBD2 (6 bases). V shed 3 bases and J shed 4 bases, with 9 bases lying between them. Germline-derived CDR1 and CDR2 are MDHEN and SYDVKM. CDR3 size: 13 residues.